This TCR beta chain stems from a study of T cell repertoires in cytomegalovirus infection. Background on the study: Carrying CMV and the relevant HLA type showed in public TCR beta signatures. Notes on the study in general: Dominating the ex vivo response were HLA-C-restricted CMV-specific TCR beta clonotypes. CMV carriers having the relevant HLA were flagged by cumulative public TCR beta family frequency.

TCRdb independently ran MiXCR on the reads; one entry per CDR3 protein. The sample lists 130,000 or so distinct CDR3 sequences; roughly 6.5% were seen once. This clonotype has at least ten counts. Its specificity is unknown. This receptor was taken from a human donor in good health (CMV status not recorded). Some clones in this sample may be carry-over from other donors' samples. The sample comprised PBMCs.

The CDR3 is CASEPRGGLGSNQPQHF. DNA for the CDR3: TGTGCCAGCGAGCCCAGGGGGGGCTTAGGGAGCAATCAGCCCCAGCATTTT. The chain is built from TRBV28 and TRBJ1-5; 7 bases map to TRBD1. V shed 8 bases and J 1 base; nucleotides not matched to a gene: 14. Looked up from germline, CDR1 is MDHEN and CDR2 is SYDVKM. CDR3 length: 17 amino acids.